This TCR beta chain is drawn from a study of OX40 agonist ivuxolimab in advanced cancers. Germline V lookup: CDR1 SGHVS, CDR2 FNYEAQ. The V and J ends lost 5 bases and 1 base respectively, with 11 bases between them. The CDR3 runs 14 residues. Profiling relied on immunoSEQ multiplex PCR, and the TCRdb table lists in-frame clones only, not all of them. The repertoire holds some 70,000 clones, 91% seen once, with about 0.31% in the top ten. The chain has TRBV7-6 and TRBJ2-5, with unresolved D. The source is an adult with an advanced solid tumor such as melanoma, head and neck, liver or kidney cancer. This specimen consisted of CD4+ or CD8+ T cells sorted from blood, obtained in a trial of the OX40 agonist ivuxolimab. The chain's CDR3 is CASSPTAAQETQYF. For the CDR3, the DNA is TGTGCCAGCAGCCCAACGGCAGCCCAAGAGACCCAGTACTTC.